The 6 T cell receptor beta chains below all came from one sample that was sequenced in a study of blood T cell repertoires in COVID-19. TCRdb keeps only in-frame clones here, not all; method: immunoSEQ multiplex PCR. The profile shows 200,000 to 250,000 clones, roughly 80% of them singletons. Material: peripheral blood. These receptors were taken from a woman aged 80 or over with COVID-19, enrolled during active disease.

The chain recombines TRBV4-2 with TRBJ2-7; no clear D. Germline CDR1 and CDR2: LGHNA and YNFKEQ. Trimming took off 0 bases at V and 0 bases at J, with 9 bases between the two ends. The CDR3 has 15 residues. CDR3 in amino acids: CASSQDLASSYEQYF. The CDR3 region has the DNA TGTGCCAGCAGCCAAGATTTAGCCAGCTCCTACGAGCAGTACTTC.

In DNA, the CDR3 is TGTGCCATCAGTGAGTTAGCGGGACATGAAAATGAGCAGTTCTTC. Residues: CAISELAGHENEQFF. The chain uses TRBV10-3 and TRBJ2-1; TRBD2 matches at 8 bases. Germline trimming cut 1 base from V and 7 bases from J; bases unmatched to any gene: 6. Germline CDR1 reads ENHRY; CDR2 reads SYGVKD. The CDR3 is made up of 15 amino acids.

V is TRBV30 and J is TRBJ2-7; 8 bases align to TRBD2. J gave up 0 bases and V 4 bases, and 8 bases lay outside the gene matches. Per the germline V gene, CDR1 is GTSNPN and CDR2 is SVGIG (reference sequence). This CDR3 has 15 residues. The CDR3 DNA reads as TGTGCCTGGAAGGCGAGCGGGGGTCGCTCCTACGAGCAGTACTTC. Translation: CAWKASGGRSYEQYF.

This chain uses TRBV9 with TRBJ2-1; D may be TRBD2 (6 bases). Trimming left V 0 bases short and J 3 bases short, with 10 bases between. CDR1 SGDLS and CDR2 YYNGEE come from the germline V gene. The CDR3 has 15 residues. The CDR3 loop is CASSVGWGDYNEQFF. CDR3 coding DNA: TGTGCCAGCAGCGTAGGATGGGGGGACTACAATGAGCAGTTCTTC.

The chain couples TRBV14 to TRBJ2-1; 8 bases are shared with TRBD2. CDR3 length equals 16 residues. Germline loops: CDR1 SGHDN, CDR2 FVKESK. Losses at the gene ends were 1 base for V and 4 bases for J; bases not matched to a gene: 6. In DNA form, the CDR3 reads TGTGCCAGCAGCCAAGGGGGGACTAGGCGGTACAATGAGCAGTTCTTC. It specifies CASSQGGTRRYNEQFF.

This clone appeared a single time. The chain has TRBV30 and TRBJ1-5, with D possibly TRBD1 on 5 matching bases. The V end was cut by 2 bases, the J end by 7 bases, with 15 bases between. CDR3 length: 14 amino acids. Looked up from germline, CDR1 is GTSNPN and CDR2 is SVGIG (reference sequence). This CDR3 is CAWSTSRVSQPQHF. Here the CDR3 DNA reads TGTGCCTGGAGTACGTCCAGGGTTAGCCAGCCCCAGCATTTT.